This note documents a single TCR beta chain sequence. No antigen is known for it. To make TCR beta libraries, researchers used iRepertoire HTBI primers and Arm-PCR of CDR3 regions. TCRdb reanalysed the multiplex PCR reads using MiXCR and keeps one entry per CDR3 protein. The table includes 400,000 to 650,000 distinct CDR3 sequences, about 16% detected once. These data originate in a study of regulatory T cells in long-lasting Graves disease. General observations from the study: Persistent patients had a count of shared public clonotypes (more than 2,500) that exceeded that of new patients (about 930).

Stated time point: newly diagnosed GD, antithyroid drugs for less than 3 months. PBMC RNA was the source of the TCR library. The CDR3 runs to 12 residues. V lost 0 bases to trimming and J lost 8 bases, with 3 bases between them. Per the germline V gene, CDR1 is SGDLS and CDR2 is YYNGEE. In addition, the sample was reused for a study of T cells in Graves' hyperthyroidism and ophthalmopathy.

Sequencing used peripheral blood mononuclear cells (PBMCs), obtained at new diagnosis, from a patient treated with antithyroid drugs. V usage is TRBV9 and J usage is TRBJ1-6; no clear D. The TCR was taken from a woman aged 35 to 59 with Graves disease. CDR3 amino acids: CASSVGDSPLHF. The CDR3 DNA is TGTGCCAGCAGCGTAGGTGATTCACCCCTCCACTTT.